This record covers a single TCR beta chain. Antigen: not known. This sample stems from a study of CD8 T cells in ankylosing spondylitis. The study, taken as a whole, reports: Previously reported in reactive arthritis synovial fluid and blood were some of the motif variants. Reportedly, significant enrichment of disease-linked clones occurred in matched ankylosing spondylitis synovial fluid. In peripheral blood, disease-linked CD8+ clones occurred at relatively low frequencies.

Generation of TCR beta libraries employed quantitative 5'-RACE incorporating molecular barcodes. TCRdb independently ran MiXCR on the 5' RACE reads; one entry per CDR3 protein. The table includes 350,000 to 450,000 distinct CDR3 sequences, 20% to 25% detected once. Sequencing input: blood, either unsorted or a sorted T cell fraction (not recorded which). The source is a male donor with ankylosing spondylitis or in good health (not recorded which).

The CDR3 DNA sequence: TGCAGCGTTAAAGCGGGGGCCGGCGGTGAGCAGTTCTTC. Translated, it gives CSVKAGAGGEQFF. The chain is built from TRBV29-1 and TRBJ2-1, with TRBD2 matching 8 bases. Germline values: CDR1 SQVTM, CDR2 ANQGSEA. V trimming: 5 bases; J trimming: 9 bases; junction bases outside the gene matches: 9. This CDR3 comprises 13 residues.